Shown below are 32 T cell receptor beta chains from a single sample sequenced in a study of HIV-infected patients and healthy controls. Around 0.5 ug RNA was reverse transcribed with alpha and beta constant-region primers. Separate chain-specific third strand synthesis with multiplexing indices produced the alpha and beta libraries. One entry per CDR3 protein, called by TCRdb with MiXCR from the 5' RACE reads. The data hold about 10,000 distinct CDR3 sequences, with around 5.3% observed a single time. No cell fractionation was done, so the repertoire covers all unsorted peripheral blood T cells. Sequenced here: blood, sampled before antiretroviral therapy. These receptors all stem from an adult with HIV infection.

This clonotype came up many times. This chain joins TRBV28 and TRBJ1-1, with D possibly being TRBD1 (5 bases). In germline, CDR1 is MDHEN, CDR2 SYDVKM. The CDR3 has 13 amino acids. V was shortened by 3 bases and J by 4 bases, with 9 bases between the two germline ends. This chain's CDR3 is CASSLGLGTEAFF. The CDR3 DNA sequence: TGTGCCAGCAGTTTGGGACTAGGCACTGAAGCTTTCTTT.

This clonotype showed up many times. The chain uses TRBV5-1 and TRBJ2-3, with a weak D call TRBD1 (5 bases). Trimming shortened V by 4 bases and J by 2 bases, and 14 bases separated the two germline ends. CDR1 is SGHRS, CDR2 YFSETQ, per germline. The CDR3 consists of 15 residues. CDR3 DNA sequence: TGCGCCAGCAGCCTCACAGGCTTCTCCACAGATACGCAGTATTTT. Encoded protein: CASSLTGFSTDTQYF. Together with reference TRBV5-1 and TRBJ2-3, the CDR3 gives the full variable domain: KAGVTQTPRYLIKTRGQQVTLSCSPISGHRSVSWYQQTPGQGLQFLFEYFSETQRNKGNFPGRFSGRQFSNSRSEMNVSTLELGDSALYLCASSLTGFSTDTQYFGPGTRLTVL.

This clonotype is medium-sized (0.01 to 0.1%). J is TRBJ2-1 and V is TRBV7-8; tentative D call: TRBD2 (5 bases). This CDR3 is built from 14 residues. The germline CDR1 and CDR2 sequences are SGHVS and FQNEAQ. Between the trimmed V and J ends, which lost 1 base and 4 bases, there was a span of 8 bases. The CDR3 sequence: CASSLERTYNEQFF. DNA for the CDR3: TGTGCCAGCAGCTTAGAGCGGACTTACAATGAGCAGTTCTTC.

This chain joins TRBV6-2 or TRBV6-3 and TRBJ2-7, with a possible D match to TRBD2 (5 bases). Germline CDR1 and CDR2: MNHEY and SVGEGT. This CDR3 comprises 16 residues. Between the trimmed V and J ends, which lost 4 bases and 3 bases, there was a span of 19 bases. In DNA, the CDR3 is TGTGCCAGCAGTTCCCGTGACCCGACTACCTTCTACGAGCAGTACTTC. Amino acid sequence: CASSSRDPTTFYEQYF.

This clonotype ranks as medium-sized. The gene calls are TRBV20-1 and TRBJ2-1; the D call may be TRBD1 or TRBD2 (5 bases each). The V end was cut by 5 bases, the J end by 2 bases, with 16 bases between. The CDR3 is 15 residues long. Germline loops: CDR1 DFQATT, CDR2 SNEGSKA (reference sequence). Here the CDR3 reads CSAYARQTTYNEQFF. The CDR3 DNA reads TGCAGTGCTTACGCCCGACAGACTACCTACAATGAGCAGTTCTTC.

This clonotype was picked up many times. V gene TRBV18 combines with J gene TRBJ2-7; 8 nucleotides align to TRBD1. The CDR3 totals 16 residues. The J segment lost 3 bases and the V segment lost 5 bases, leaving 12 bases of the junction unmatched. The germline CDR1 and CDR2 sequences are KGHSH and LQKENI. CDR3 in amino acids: CASSSSTGDVNYEQYF. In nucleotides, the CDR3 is TGTGCCAGCTCAAGCTCGACAGGGGACGTGAACTACGAGCAGTACTTC.

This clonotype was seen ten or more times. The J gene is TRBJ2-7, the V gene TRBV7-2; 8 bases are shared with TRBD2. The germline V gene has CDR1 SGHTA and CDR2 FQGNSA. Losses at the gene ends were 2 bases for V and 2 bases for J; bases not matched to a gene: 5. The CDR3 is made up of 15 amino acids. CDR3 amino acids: CASSLPAGGPYEQYF. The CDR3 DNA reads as TGTGCCAGCAGCTTACCTGCGGGAGGACCCTACGAGCAGTACTTC.

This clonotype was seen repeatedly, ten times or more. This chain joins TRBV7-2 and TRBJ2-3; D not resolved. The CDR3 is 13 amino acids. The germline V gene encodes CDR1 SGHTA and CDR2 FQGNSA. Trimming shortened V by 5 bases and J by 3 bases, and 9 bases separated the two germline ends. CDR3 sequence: CASSLYRTDTQYF. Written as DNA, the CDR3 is TGTGCCAGCAGCCTCTATCGGACAGATACGCAGTATTTT.

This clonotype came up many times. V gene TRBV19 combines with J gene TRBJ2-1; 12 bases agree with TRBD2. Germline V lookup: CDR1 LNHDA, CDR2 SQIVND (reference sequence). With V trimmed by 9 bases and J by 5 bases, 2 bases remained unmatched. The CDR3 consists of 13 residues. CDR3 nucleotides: TGTGCCAGCCGACTAGCGGGAGACAATGAGCAGTTCTTC. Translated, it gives CASRLAGDNEQFF.

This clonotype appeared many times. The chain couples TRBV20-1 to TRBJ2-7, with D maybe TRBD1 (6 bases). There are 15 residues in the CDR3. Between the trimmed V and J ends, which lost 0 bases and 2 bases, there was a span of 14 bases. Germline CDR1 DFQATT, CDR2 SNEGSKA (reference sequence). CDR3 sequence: CSARDLGTPTYEQYF. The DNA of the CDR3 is TGCAGTGCTAGAGATTTGGGGACACCTACCTACGAGCAGTACTTC.

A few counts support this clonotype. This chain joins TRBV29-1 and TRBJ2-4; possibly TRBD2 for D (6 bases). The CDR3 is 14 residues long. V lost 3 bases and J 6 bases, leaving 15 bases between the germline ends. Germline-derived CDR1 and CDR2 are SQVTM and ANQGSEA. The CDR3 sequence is CSVDQGLGGNIQYF. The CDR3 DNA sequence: TGCAGCGTTGATCAAGGGTTGGGGGGAAACATTCAGTACTTC.

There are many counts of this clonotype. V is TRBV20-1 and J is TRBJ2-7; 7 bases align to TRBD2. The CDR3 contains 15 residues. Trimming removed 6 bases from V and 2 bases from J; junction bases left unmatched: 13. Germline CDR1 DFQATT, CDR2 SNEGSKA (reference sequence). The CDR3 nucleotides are TGCAGTGCCAGCGGGGCGGCCGAACTCCCCTACGAGCAGTACTTC. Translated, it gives CSASGAAELPYEQYF.

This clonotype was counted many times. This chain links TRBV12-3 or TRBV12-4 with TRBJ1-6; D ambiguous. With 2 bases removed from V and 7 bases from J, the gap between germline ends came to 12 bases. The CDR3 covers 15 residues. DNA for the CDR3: TGTGCCAGCAGTTTAAGCCCCGGTAACAATTCACCCCTCCACTTT. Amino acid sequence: CASSLSPGNNSPLHF.

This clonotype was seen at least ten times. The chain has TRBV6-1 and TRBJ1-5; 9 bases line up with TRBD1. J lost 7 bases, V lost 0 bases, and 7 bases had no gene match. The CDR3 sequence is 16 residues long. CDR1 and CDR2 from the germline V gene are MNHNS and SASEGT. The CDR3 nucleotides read TGTGCCAGCAGTGAAGCGCCGGGACAGGGATTGCAGCCCCAGCATTTT. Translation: CASSEAPGQGLQPQHF.

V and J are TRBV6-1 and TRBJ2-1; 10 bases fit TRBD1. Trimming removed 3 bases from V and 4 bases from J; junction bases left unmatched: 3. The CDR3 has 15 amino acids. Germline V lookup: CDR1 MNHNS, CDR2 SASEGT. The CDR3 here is CASSDDRGLYNEQFF. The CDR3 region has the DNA TGTGCCAGCAGTGACGACAGGGGGCTTTACAATGAGCAGTTCTTC.

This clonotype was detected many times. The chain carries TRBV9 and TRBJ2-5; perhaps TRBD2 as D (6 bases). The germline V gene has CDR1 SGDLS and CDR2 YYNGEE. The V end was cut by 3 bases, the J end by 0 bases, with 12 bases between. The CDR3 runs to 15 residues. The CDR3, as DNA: TGTGCCAGCAGCGCCGGGACTGCTAACCAAGAGACCCAGTACTTC. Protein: CASSAGTANQETQYF.

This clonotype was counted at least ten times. CDR3: CASSLASGPSTDTQYF. The DNA for the CDR3 is TGTGCCAGCAGTCTGGCCAGCGGGCCTAGCACAGATACGCAGTATTTT. The rearrangement links TRBV2 to TRBJ2-3; TRBD2 is a possible D gene (6 bases). CDR3 length: 16 residues. Germline values: CDR1 SNHLY, CDR2 FYNNEI. V was trimmed by 5 bases and J by 0 bases, leaving 15 bases between them.

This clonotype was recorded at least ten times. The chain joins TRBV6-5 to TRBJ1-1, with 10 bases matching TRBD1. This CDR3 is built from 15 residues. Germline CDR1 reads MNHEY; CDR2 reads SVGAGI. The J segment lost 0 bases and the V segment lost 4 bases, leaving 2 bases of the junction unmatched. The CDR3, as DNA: TGTGCCAGCAGTTGGGGACAGGGGCTGAACACTGAAGCTTTCTTT. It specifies CASSWGQGLNTEAFF.

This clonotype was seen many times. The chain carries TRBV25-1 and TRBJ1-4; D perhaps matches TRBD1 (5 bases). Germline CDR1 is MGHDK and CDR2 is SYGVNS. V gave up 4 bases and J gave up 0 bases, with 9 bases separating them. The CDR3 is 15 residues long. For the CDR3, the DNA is TGTGCCAGCAGTGGAACGACAGCAACTAATGAAAAACTGTTTTTT. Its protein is CASSGTTATNEKLFF.

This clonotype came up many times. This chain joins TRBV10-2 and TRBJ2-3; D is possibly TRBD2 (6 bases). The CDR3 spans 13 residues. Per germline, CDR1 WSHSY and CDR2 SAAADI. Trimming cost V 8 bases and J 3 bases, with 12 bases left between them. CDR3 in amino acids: CASGGSGTDTQYF. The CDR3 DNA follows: TGCGCCAGCGGGGGGTCCGGAACAGATACGCAGTATTTT.

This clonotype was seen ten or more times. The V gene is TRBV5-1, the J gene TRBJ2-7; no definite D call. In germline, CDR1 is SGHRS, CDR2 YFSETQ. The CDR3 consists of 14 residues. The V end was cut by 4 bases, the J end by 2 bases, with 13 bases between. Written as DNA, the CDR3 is TGCGCCAGCAGCGACCCCCGGCAGCCCTACGAGCAGTACTTC. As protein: CASSDPRQPYEQYF.

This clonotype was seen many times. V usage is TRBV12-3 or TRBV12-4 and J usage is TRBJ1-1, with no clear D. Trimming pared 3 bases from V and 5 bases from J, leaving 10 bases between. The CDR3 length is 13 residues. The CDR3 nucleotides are TGTGCCAGCAGTTTCACCTGGGGTACTGAAGCTTTCTTT. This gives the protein CASSFTWGTEAFF.

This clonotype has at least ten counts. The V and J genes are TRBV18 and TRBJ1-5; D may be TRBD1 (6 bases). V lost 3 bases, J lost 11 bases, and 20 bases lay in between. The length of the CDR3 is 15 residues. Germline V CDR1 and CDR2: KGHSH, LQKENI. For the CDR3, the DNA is TGTGCCAGCTCACCCCTAGCACAGGGTTGGAAGACCCAGCATTTT. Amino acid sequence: CASSPLAQGWKTQHF.

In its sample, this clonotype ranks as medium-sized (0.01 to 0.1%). CDR3 coding DNA: TGTGCCAGCAGCCAAGTTGGACCGGGGCCGGATACGCAGTATTTT. This gives the protein CASSQVGPGPDTQYF. This chain uses TRBV3-1 with TRBJ2-3; D is tentatively TRBD1 or TRBD2 (5 bases each). V lost 1 base and J lost 6, with 14 bases in between. This CDR3 is built from 15 residues. Germline-derived CDR1 and CDR2 are LGHDT and YNNKEL (reference sequence).

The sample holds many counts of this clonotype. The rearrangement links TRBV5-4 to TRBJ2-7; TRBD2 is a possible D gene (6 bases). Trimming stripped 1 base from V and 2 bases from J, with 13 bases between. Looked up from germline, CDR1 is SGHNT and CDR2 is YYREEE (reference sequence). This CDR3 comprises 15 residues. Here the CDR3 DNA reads TGTGCCAGCAGCTTGAAATACGGGAGCACCTACGAGCAGTACTTC. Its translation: CASSLKYGSTYEQYF. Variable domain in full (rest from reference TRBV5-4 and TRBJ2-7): ETGVTQSPTHLIKTRGQQVTLRCSSQSGHNTVSWYQQALGQGPQFIFQYYREEENGRGNFPPRFSGLQFPNYSSELNVNALELDDSALYLCASSLKYGSTYEQYFGPGTRLTVT.

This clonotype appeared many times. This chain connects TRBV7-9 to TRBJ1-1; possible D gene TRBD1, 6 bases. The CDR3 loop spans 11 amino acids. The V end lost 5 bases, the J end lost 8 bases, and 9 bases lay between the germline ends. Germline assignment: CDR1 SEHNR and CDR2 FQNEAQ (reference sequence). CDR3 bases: TGTGCCAGCAGCCTAGGGGGGGAAGCTTTCTTT. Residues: CASSLGGEAFF.

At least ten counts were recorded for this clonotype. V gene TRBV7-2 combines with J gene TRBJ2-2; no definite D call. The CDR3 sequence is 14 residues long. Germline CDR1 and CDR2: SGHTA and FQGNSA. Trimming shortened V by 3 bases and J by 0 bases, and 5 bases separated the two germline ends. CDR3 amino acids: CASSFDPNTGELFF. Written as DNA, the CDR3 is TGTGCCAGCAGCTTTGATCCGAACACCGGGGAGCTGTTTTTT.

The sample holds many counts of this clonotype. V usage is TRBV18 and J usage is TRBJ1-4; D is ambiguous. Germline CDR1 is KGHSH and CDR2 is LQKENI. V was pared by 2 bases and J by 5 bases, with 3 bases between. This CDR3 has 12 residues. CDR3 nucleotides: TGTGCCAGCTCACCAGGCAATGAAAAACTGTTTTTT. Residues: CASSPGNEKLFF.

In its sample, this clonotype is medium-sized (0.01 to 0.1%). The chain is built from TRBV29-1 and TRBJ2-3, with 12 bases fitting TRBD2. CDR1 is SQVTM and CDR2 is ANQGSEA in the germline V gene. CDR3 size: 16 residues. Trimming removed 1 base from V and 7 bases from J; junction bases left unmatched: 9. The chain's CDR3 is CSVEVLLAGGPYTQYF. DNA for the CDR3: TGCAGCGTTGAAGTCCTGCTAGCGGGAGGGCCGTATACGCAGTATTTT.

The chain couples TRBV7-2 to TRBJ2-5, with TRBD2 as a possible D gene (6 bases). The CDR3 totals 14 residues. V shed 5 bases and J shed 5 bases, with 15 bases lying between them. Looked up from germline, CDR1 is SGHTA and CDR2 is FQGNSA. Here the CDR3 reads CASSPEWAGETQYF. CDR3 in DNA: TGTGCCAGCAGCCCCGAGTGGGCGGGGGAGACCCAGTACTTC.

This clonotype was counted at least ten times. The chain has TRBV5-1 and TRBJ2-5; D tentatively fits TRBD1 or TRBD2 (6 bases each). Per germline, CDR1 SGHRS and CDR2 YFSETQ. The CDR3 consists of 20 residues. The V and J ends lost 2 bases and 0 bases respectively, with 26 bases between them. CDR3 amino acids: CASSFQPTGSGTLYQETQYF. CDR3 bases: TGCGCCAGCAGCTTCCAGCCGACAGGTTCCGGGACTTTGTACCAAGAGACCCAGTACTTC.

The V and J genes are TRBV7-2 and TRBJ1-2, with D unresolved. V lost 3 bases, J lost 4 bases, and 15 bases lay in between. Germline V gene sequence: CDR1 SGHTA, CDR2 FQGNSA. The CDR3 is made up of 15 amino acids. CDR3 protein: CASSFLTNAGYGYTF. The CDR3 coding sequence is TGTGCCAGCAGCTTTTTGACAAATGCGGGCTATGGCTACACCTTC.